This TCR beta chain was sequenced in a study of T cell responses to AZD1222 COVID-19 vaccine. Broader study findings: Repertoires in all cases were sampled only once the peak T cell response had passed. Vaccination with two AZD1222 doses was followed by a rise in Spike-specific TCR breadth and depth. It should be noted that donors were predominantly white British and more often female, and clonal diversity was possibly underestimated. Just a handful of AZD1222 recipients were seropositive at baseline.

Only in-frame clones appear in the TCRdb table, and some are missing; sequencing was by immunoSEQ multiplex PCR. The repertoire holds about 110,000 clones, with around 90% as singletons. V was pared by 7 bases and J by 9 bases, with 16 bases of the junction left unmatched. Germline CDR1 MNHEY, CDR2 SMNVEV (reference sequence). The CDR3 has 17 amino acids. With respect to this clone: Its specificity is not known.

This TCR was sampled from an adult in good health. The source material was peripheral blood, sampled on day 0 of MenACWY control vaccination. The chain carries TRBV27 and TRBJ2-1, with TRBD1 matching 12 bases. CDR3 in amino acids: CASNLGTGGLPIGEQFF. The CDR3 DNA reads as TGTGCCAGCAACTTAGGGACAGGGGGCCTCCCTATAGGTGAGCAGTTCTTC.